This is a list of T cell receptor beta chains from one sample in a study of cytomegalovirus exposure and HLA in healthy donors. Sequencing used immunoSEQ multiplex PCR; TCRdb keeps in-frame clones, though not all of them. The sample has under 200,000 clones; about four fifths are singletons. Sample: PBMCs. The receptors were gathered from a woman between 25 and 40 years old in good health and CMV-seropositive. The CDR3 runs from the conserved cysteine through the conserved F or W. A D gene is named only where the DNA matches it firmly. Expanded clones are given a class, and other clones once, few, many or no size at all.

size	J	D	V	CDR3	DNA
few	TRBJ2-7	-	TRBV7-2	CASSLAGADYEQYF	TGTGCCAGCAGCTTAGCGGGGGCTGACTACGAGCAGTACTTC
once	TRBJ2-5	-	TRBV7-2	CASSLGQGGFEQYF	TGTGCCAGCAGCTTAGGGCAGGGTGGGTTTGAGCAGTACTTC
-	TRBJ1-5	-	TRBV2	CASSGLNNGGQPQHF	TGTGCCAGCAGTGGGCTAAATAACGGGGGGCAGCCCCAGCATTTT
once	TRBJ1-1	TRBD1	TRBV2	CASSEVFGAGGASF	TGTGCCAGCAGTGAAGTTTTTGGGGCAGGGGGAGCATCCTTT
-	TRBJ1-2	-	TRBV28	CASSFDLDGYTF	TGTGCCAGCAGTTTCGACTTAGATGGCTACACCTTC
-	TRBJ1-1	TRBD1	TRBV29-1	CSVGAGGETEAFF	TGCAGCGTCGGGGCAGGGGGCGAGACTGAAGCTTTCTTT
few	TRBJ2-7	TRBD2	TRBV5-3	CARSLSGGSYEQYF	TGTGCCAGAAGCTTGTCGGGGGGTTCCTACGAGCAGTACTTC
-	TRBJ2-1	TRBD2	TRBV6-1	CASSELAGGHNEQFF	TGTGCCAGCAGTGAACTAGCGGGGGGGCACAATGAGCAGTTCTTC
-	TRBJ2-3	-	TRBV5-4	CASSLYRGTDTQYF	TGTGCCAGCAGCTTGTACAGGGGCACAGATACGCAGTATTTT
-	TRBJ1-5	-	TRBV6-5	CASSYGQFNQPQHF	TGTGCCAGCAGTTACGGGCAGTTCAATCAGCCCCAGCATTTT
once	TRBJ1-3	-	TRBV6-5	CASSYSGRGNTIYF	TGTGCCAGCAGTTACTCGGGCAGAGGAAACACCATATATTTT
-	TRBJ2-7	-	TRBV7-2	CASSLVRTYEQYF	TGTGCCAGCAGCTTAGTCAGAACCTACGAGCAGTACTTC
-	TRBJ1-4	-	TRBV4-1	CASSLRAQIREKLFF	TGCGCCAGCAGCCTCAGGGCCCAGATCCGGGAAAAACTGTTTTTT
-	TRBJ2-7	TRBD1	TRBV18	CASSRGTGGIGQYF	TGTGCCAGCTCACGCGGGACAGGGGGTATTGGGCAGTACTTC
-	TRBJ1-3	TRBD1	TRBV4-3	CASSQELDRAGNTIYF	TGCGCCAGCAGCCAAGAACTGGACAGGGCCGGAAACACCATATATTTT
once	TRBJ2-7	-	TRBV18	CASSPLIGVDEQYF	TGTGCCAGCTCACCTCTGATCGGGGTAGACGAGCAGTACTTC
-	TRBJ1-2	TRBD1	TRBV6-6	CASSWGTGGNYGYTF	TGTGCCAGCAGTTGGGGGACAGGCGGAAACTATGGCTACACCTTC
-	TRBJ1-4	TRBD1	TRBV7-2	CASSPDRGRVGSEKLFF	TGTGCCAGCAGCCCGGACAGGGGGCGCGTTGGAAGTGAAAAACTGTTTTTT
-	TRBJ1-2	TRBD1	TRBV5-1	CASSPGQGAPIYGYTF	TGCGCCAGCAGCCCTGGACAGGGGGCGCCTATCTATGGCTACACCTTC
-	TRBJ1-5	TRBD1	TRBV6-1	CASSLQGISQPQHF	TGTGCCAGCAGTCTACAGGGGATCAGTCAGCCCCAGCATTTT
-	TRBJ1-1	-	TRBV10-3	CAISGSILNTEAFF	TGTGCCATCAGTGGCAGTATCCTGAACACTGAAGCTTTCTTT
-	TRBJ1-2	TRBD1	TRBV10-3	CAIRTGTLYGYTF	TGTGCCATCAGGACAGGGACACTCTATGGCTACACCTTC
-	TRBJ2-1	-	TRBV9	CASTVDSTYNEQFF	TGTGCCAGCACCGTGGACAGTACCTACAATGAGCAGTTCTTC
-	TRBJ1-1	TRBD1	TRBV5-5	CASSSTGDGTEAFF	TGTGCCAGCAGCTCTACAGGGGATGGTACTGAAGCTTTCTTT
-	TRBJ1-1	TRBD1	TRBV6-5	CASRTGQGSLAFF	TGTGCCAGCAGGACGGGACAGGGGAGCTTGGCTTTCTTT
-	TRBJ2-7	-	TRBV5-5	CASSEVYGQPFF	TGTGCCAGCAGCGAAGTATATGGGCAGCCTTTCTTC
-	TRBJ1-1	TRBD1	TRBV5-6	CASSLGGQGMNTEAFF	TGTGCCAGCAGCTTGGGAGGACAGGGGATGAACACTGAAGCTTTCTTT
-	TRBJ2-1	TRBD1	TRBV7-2	CASSRDRGNEQFF	TGTGCCAGCAGTCGGGACAGGGGAAATGAGCAGTTCTTC
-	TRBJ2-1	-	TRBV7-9	CASSRTMRNDEQFF	TGTGCCAGCAGCCGAACTATGCGCAACGATGAGCAGTTCTTC
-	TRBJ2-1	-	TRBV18	CASSPRTNTDEQFF	TGTGCCAGCTCACCTCGGACTAACACAGACGAGCAGTTCTTC
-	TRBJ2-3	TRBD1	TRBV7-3	CASSFRGQGRGDTQYF	TGTGCCAGCAGCTTTAGGGGACAGGGGAGGGGAGATACGCAGTATTTT
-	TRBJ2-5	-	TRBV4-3	CASSQDGSRDQETQYF	TGCGCCAGCAGCCAAGATGGGAGCCGGGACCAAGAGACCCAGTACTTC
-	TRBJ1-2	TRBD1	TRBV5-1	CASSLLAGGEGGYTF	TGCGCCAGCAGCTTGTTGGCAGGGGGCGAAGGTGGCTACACCTTC
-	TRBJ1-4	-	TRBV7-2	CASSLAHPGLEKLFF	TGTGCCAGCAGCTTAGCACATCCAGGGCTTGAAAAACTGTTTTTT
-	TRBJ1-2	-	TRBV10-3	CAISEEGDGYTF	TGTGCCATCAGTGAGGAAGGGGATGGCTACACCTTC
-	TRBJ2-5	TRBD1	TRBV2	CASSGRTGQETQYF	TGTGCCAGCAGTGGAAGGACAGGCCAAGAGACCCAGTACTTC